The subject of this entry is one TCR beta chain. CDR3 length: 12 amino acids. The germline gives CDR1 DFQATT, CDR2 SNEGSKA (reference sequence). This sample was taken from a study of T cells expressing NK-cell markers. Study details: Eight donors were sequenced, seven testing HCMV-seropositive and one testing seronegative.

TCRdb reprocessed the 5' RACE reads and reports one entry per CDR3 protein, with no DNA. The specimen's table records 440,000 or so distinct CDR3 sequences. V usage is TRBV20-1 and J usage is TRBJ2-1; lacking DNA, the TRBD1 call made by TCRdb goes unchecked. The origin of this receptor is a woman between 18 and 69 years old in good health. Sequencing was done on a sample of blood T cells: a sorted CD56 or NKG2C T cell subset, CD4+ or CD8+ T cells, or bulk PBMC T cells (not recorded which). The CDR3 protein is CSAETGKNEQFF.